The rows below give T cell receptor beta chains drawn from one sample of a study of T-cell reconstitution after alpha-beta-depleted transplantation in children. Each CDR3 protein is one row after TCRdb ran MiXCR on the PCR reads. Of around 450,000 distinct CDR3 sequences in the sample, about 10% were seen once. The sample in question was PBMCs, obtained before TCRalphabeta/CD19-depleted stem cell transplant. The receptors originated from a child under 10 years old with inherited bone marrow failure, due to receive a stem cell transplant. The CDR3 runs from the conserved cysteine through the conserved F or W. Each record gives: V gene, clone size, D gene, J gene, CDR3 DNA, CDR3 protein. The D gene is left open where the match is weak. For some rows the clone size is stated as once, few or many, or as a class when expanded; others skip it.

V: TRBV29-1; size: many; D: .; J: TRBJ2-2; DNA: TGCAGCGCTCACCGGGCTGCCGGGACCGGGGAGCTGTTTTTT; CDR3: CSAHRAAGTGELFF
V: TRBV14; size: many; D: TRBD2; J: TRBJ2-2; DNA: TGTGCCAGTAGGACTAGCCTCACCGGGGAGCTGTTTTTT; CDR3: CASRTSLTGELFF
V: TRBV18; size: many; D: TRBD2; J: TRBJ2-3; DNA: TGTGCCAGCAGCCCGGGGGGTGGCACAGATACGCAGTATTTT; CDR3: CASSPGGGTDTQYF
V: TRBV14; size: .; D: .; J: TRBJ2-2; DNA: TGTGCCAGCAGCCGGGTTGCCGGGGAGCTGTTTTTT; CDR3: CASSRVAGELFF
V: TRBV7-9; size: few; D: .; J: TRBJ1-2; DNA: TGTGCCAGCGGCAACATGTGGGAGGGGGAAAACTATGGCTACACCTTC; CDR3: CASGNMWEGENYGYTF
V: TRBV29-1; size: few; D: TRBD1; J: TRBJ2-3; DNA: TGCAGCGTTGAAGAACGGGACAGGGTGGCAGATACGCAGTATTTT; CDR3: CSVEERDRVADTQYF
V: TRBV30; size: .; D: .; J: TRBJ2-3; DNA: TGTGCCTGGAGTGCAGAAGTAGTGACAACTTTCACAGATACGCAGTATTTT; CDR3: CAWSAEVVTTFTDTQYF
V: TRBV7-9; size: many; D: .; J: TRBJ1-1; DNA: TGTGCCAGCAGCCCTAAGGGGGGACCCTTTGAAGCTTTCTTT; CDR3: CASSPKGGPFEAFF
V: TRBV28; size: many; D: TRBD2; J: TRBJ2-1; DNA: TGTGCCAGCAGTTTCCCGGGACTAAGAAATGAGCAGTTCTTC; CDR3: CASSFPGLRNEQFF
V: TRBV7-2; size: few; D: TRBD2; J: TRBJ2-7; DNA: TGTGCCAGCAGCTTACGGATAGCGGGAGGGAGCTCCTACGAGCAGTACTTC; CDR3: CASSLRIAGGSSYEQYF
V: TRBV5-1; size: many; D: .; J: TRBJ2-3; DNA: TGCGCCAGCAGCTTGTTTCGAAATACGCAGTATTTT; CDR3: CASSLFRNTQYF
V: TRBV12-3/TRBV12-4; size: many; D: TRBD1; J: TRBJ1-6; DNA: TGTGCCAGCAGTTCCGACAGGGGGAACTCCTATAATTCACCCCTCCACTTT; CDR3: CASSSDRGNSYNSPLHF
V: TRBV6-1; size: .; D: TRBD2; J: TRBJ2-3; DNA: TGTGCCAGCAGCCCCGGACTAGCGTTCACAGATACGCAGTATTTT; CDR3: CASSPGLAFTDTQYF
V: TRBV5-8; size: many; D: TRBD2; J: TRBJ2-1; DNA: TGTGCCAGCAGCTATTGGGGGGCGGGAGGGCCGGATGAGCAGTTCTTC; CDR3: CASSYWGAGGPDEQFF
V: TRBV12-3/TRBV12-4; size: many; D: .; J: TRBJ1-5; DNA: TGTGCCAGCAGTTTAGCTTCGGATCAGCCCCAGCATTTT; CDR3: CASSLASDQPQHF
V: TRBV19; size: few; D: TRBD2; J: TRBJ2-1; DNA: TGTGCCAGTAGTATCGAGCTAGCGGGAGGCCGGAATGAGCAGTTCTTC; CDR3: CASSIELAGGRNEQFF
V: TRBV3-1; size: many; D: .; J: TRBJ2-1; DNA: TGTGCCAGCAGCGATGCTAGGCCTAATGAGCAGTTCTTC; CDR3: CASSDARPNEQFF
V: TRBV9; size: many; D: TRBD1; J: TRBJ1-4; DNA: TGTGCCAGCAGCGTGGACAGGGGTAATGAAAAACTGTTTTTT; CDR3: CASSVDRGNEKLFF